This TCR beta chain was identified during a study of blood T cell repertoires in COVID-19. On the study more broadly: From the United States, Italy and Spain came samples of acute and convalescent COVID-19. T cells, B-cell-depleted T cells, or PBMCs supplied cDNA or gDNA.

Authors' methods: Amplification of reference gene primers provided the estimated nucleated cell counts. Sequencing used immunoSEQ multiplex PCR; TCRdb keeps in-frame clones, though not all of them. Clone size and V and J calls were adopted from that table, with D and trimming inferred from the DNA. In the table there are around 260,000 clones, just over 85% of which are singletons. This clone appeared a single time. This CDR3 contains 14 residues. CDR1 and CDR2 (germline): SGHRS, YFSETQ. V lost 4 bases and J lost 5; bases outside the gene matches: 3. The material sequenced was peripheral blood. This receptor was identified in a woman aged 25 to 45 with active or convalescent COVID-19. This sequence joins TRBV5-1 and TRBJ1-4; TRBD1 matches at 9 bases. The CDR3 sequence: CASSHGQGNEKLFF. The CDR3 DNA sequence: TGCGCCAGCAGCCACGGACAGGGGAATGAAAAACTGTTTTTT. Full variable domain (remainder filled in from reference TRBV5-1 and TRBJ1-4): KAGVTQTPRYLIKTRGQQVTLSCSPISGHRSVSWYQQTPGQGLQFLFEYFSETQRNKGNFPGRFSGRQFSNSRSEMNVSTLELGDSALYLCASSHGQGNEKLFFGSGTQLSVL.